This T cell receptor (beta chain) was documented in a study of blood T cells in healthy people across ages. This clonotype was recorded a few times. Its antigen is not identified. A second 7 to 11 cycle PCR used barcoded and J-beta primers. TCRdb redid the calling of the 5' RACE reads with MiXCR, one entry per CDR3 protein. In the table there are around 1,500,000 distinct CDR3 sequences, roughly 40% of which are singletons. Study-level results: The percentage of naive T cells correlated strongly with TCR beta diversity.

This CDR3 has 13 amino acids. The V and J ends lost 8 bases and 6 bases respectively, with 16 bases between them. Germline V gene lookup returns CDR1 MNHNS and CDR2 SASEGT. Sequencing was done on a sample of blood. This receptor was obtained from a woman aged 18-29 years in good health. The chain carries TRBV6-1 and TRBJ1-2; D is unresolved. CDR3 sequence: CASGAGISHGYTF. In nucleotides, the CDR3 is TGTGCCAGCGGCGCAGGTATATCCCATGGCTACACCTTC.